The 10 T cell receptor beta chains given below trace back to one sample, sequenced in a study of blood T cell repertoires in COVID-19. Produced via immunoSEQ multiplex PCR; TCRdb's table is partial and in-frame only. Among about 68,000 clones listed, approximately 85% were seen once. Sequencing was carried out using peripheral blood. The receptors shown here come from a man between 45 and 60 years old with acute or convalescent COVID-19.

V gene TRBV7-9 combines with J gene TRBJ2-1; 12 bases align to TRBD2. V lost 1 base, J lost 9 bases, and 16 bases stayed unmatched. This CDR3 region has 19 residues. Germline CDR1 reads SEHNR; CDR2 reads FQNEAQ (reference sequence). Here the CDR3 DNA reads TGTGCCAGCAGCTTAGTTCGGTGGCTAGCGGGGGGGCAGGAGGGTGAGCAGTTCTTC. Translation: CASSLVRWLAGGQEGEQFF.

The rearrangement links TRBV5-4 to TRBJ1-1, with no clear D. Trimming shortened V by 1 base and J by 1 base, and 11 bases separated the two germline ends. Germline loops: CDR1 SGHNT, CDR2 YYREEE (reference sequence). The CDR3 consists of 15 residues. The CDR3 region is CASSLSGRPNTEAFF. The CDR3 DNA is TGTGCCAGCAGCTTGAGTGGGAGACCGAACACTGAAGCTTTCTTT.

The V call is TRBV11-2, the J call TRBJ2-5; no clear D gene. This CDR3 has 15 amino acids. Trimming removed 2 bases from V and 1 base from J, with 11 bases in between. The V gene's germline CDR1 is SGHAT and CDR2 FQNNGV. In nucleotides, the CDR3 is TGTGCCAGCAGCTTAAAATACAGCATCCAAGAGACCCAGTACTTC. Translating gives CASSLKYSIQETQYF.

The V and J genes are TRBV7-3 and TRBJ1-1, with 10 bases fitting TRBD1. This CDR3 has 13 residues. The V segment lost 5 bases and the J segment 7 bases; nucleotides outside the gene matches: 4. Germline V gives CDR1 SGHTA, CDR2 FQGTGA. CDR3 DNA: TGTGCCAGCAGCCGGGACAGGGGAGGTGAAGCTTTCTTT. Its translation is CASSRDRGGEAFF.

A single count supports this clone. The CDR3 protein is CASSDRLAGNTGELFF. The CDR3 DNA follows: TGTGCCAGCAGTGACAGGCTAGCGGGGAACACCGGGGAGCTGTTTTTT. The chain is built from TRBV6-4 and TRBJ2-2; 8 bases fit TRBD2. There are 16 residues in the CDR3. Germline CDR1 is MRHNA and CDR2 is SNTAGT. The V segment lost 2 bases and the J segment 1 base; nucleotides outside the gene matches: 3.

V and J are TRBV5-1 and TRBJ1-3; maybe TRBD1 (6 bases). The V gene's germline CDR1 is SGHRS and CDR2 YFSETQ. The CDR3 length is 15 residues. V lost 4 bases, J lost 3 bases, and 14 bases lay in between. In DNA, the CDR3 is TGCGCCAGCAGCAACCCCGGGACAAGTGGAAACACCATATATTTT. Its translation: CASSNPGTSGNTIYF.

V and J are TRBV6-5 and TRBJ1-1, with 7 bases that match TRBD1. The germline V gene encodes CDR1 MNHEY and CDR2 SVGAGI. The length of the CDR3 is 12 residues. V lost 8 bases to trimming and J lost 7 bases; unmatched junction nucleotides: 7. Here the CDR3 DNA reads TGTGCCAGCTCGACGGACAGGAGTGAAGCTTTCTTT. This gives the protein CASSTDRSEAFF.

CDR3 loop: CASSEGQGVEETQYF. The CDR3 DNA follows: TGTGCCAGCAGTGAAGGACAGGGGGTAGAAGAGACCCAGTACTTC. The V and J genes are TRBV2 and TRBJ2-5; 9 bases line up with TRBD1. The CDR3 sequence is 15 residues long. Trimming cost V 1 base and J 3 bases; bases outside gene matches: 3. Looked up from germline, CDR1 is SNHLY and CDR2 is FYNNEI. The variable domain in full, completed from reference TRBV2 and TRBJ2-5, reads EPEVTQTPSHQVTQMGQEVILRCVPISNHLYFYWYRQILGQKVEFLVSFYNNEISEKSEIFDDQFSVERPDGSNFTLKIRSTKLEDSAMYFCASSEGQGVEETQYFGPGTRLLVL.

This chain uses TRBV27 with TRBJ2-7; possibly TRBD1 for D (6 bases). V was shortened by 6 bases and J by 1 base, with 28 bases between the two germline ends. Germline lookup yields CDR1 MNHEY and CDR2 SMNVEV (reference sequence). The CDR3 totals 19 residues. CDR3 nucleotide sequence: TGTGCCAGCAGCCAGCCCCCCATTTCCCGAACGGACAGTTCCTACGAGCAGTACGTC. Translated: CASSQPPISRTDSSYEQYV.

This chain connects TRBV23-1 to TRBJ2-7, with D possibly matching TRBD1 (6 bases). TRBV23-1 is designated an ORF whose function remains uncertain. V was clipped by 5 bases and J by 12 bases, with 8 bases between them. CDR3 size: 9 residues. CDR3 in DNA: TGCGCCAGCAGTACCAGGGGGTACTTC. Translation: CASSTRGYF.